The 32 T cell receptor beta chains in this list originate from one sample, sequenced in a study of blood T cells in healthy people across ages. A second PCR, run for roughly 7 to 12 cycles, used a sample-barcoded 5' primer plus a J-beta primer mix. Each CDR3 protein is one row after TCRdb ran MiXCR on the 5' RACE reads. The sample consists of hundreds of thousands of distinct CDR3 sequences, roughly 25% of them appearing once. These records were also assigned to another study, of T cells of mothers and their children.

Material: blood. The receptors stem from a boy aged 10-17 years in good health.

This chain joins TRBV4-1 and TRBJ2-7; D unresolved. Germline CDR1 MGHRA, CDR2 YSYEKL. The CDR3 extends over 14 amino acids. The V gene lost 6 bases and the J gene lost 0 bases, with 12 bases spanning the gap. CDR3 residues: CASSLRTNSYEQYF. As DNA, the CDR3 is TGCGCCAGCAGTCTAAGGACGAACTCCTACGAGCAGTACTTC.

CDR3 loop: CSARDRIHYEQYF. CDR3 sequence (DNA): TGCAGTGCTAGAGACAGGATTCATTACGAGCAGTACTTC. This sequence joins TRBV20-1 and TRBJ2-7; D is undetermined. The CDR3 contains 13 residues. Trimming shortened V by 0 bases and J by 4 bases, and 10 bases separated the two germline ends. The V gene's germline CDR1 is DFQATT and CDR2 SNEGSKA (reference sequence).

This clonotype has only a few counts. CDR3 region: CASSYRADSSSYEQYF. The DNA for the CDR3 is TGTGCCAGCAGTTATAGGGCAGATTCTAGCTCCTACGAGCAGTACTTC. The chain has TRBV6-6 and TRBJ2-7; D unclear. The CDR3 contains 16 residues. Germline-derived CDR1 and CDR2 are MNHNY and SVGAGI (reference sequence). V was shortened by 3 bases and J by 0 bases, with 15 bases between the two germline ends.

This chain links TRBV4-1 with TRBJ2-5, with 10 nucleotides matching TRBD1. The end of the DNA aligns better with TRBJ2-1, so the J call may be wrong. The CDR3 consists of 14 residues. Germline assignment: CDR1 MGHRA and CDR2 YSYEKL. CDR3 loop: CASSLDRGDNEQFF. For the CDR3, the DNA is TGCGCCAGCAGCCTGGACAGGGGGGACAATGAGCAGTTCTTC.

This clonotype was observed once. V usage is TRBV9 and J usage is TRBJ2-7; tentatively, D is TRBD1 (6 bases). Germline V lookup: CDR1 SGDLS, CDR2 YYNGEE. CDR3 length: 13 amino acids. V dropped 4 bases and J dropped 6 bases, with 14 bases sitting between them. CDR3 bases: TGTGCCAGCAGCAAGGGACACCCCTCCGAGCAGTACTTC. Translated, it gives CASSKGHPSEQYF. Based on the CDR3 plus reference TRBV9 and TRBJ2-7, the full variable domain is DSGVTQTPKHLITATGQRVTLRCSPRSGDLSVYWYQQSLDQGLQFLIQYYNGEERAKGNILERFSAQQFPDLHSELNLSSLELGDSALYFCASSKGHPSEQYFGPGTRLTVT.

V gene TRBV5-1 combines with J gene TRBJ1-1; 11 bases are a match to TRBD1. Per germline, CDR1 SGHRS and CDR2 YFSETQ. The J segment lost 3 bases and the V segment lost 4 bases, leaving 2 bases of the junction unmatched. The CDR3 extends over 14 amino acids. This CDR3 is CASSTGQGDTEAFF. Here the CDR3 DNA reads TGCGCCAGCAGCACGGGACAGGGGGACACTGAAGCTTTCTTT.

This clonotype was found a few times. The V gene is TRBV29-1, the J gene TRBJ2-7; D might be TRBD2 (5 bases). CDR1 and CDR2 (germline): SQVTM, ANQGSEA. The CDR3 sequence is 13 residues long. With 6 bases removed from V and 1 base from J, the gap between germline ends came to 13 bases. CDR3 in amino acids: CSVADSGSYEQYF. The CDR3 bases are TGCAGCGTCGCCGATTCGGGGTCCTACGAGCAGTACTTC.

This clonotype was detected a few times. The CDR3 bases are TGTGTTACGGGACCCTTCTCGAGCTACACCTTC. Protein: CVTGPFSSYTF. This rearrangement joins TRBV27 to TRBJ1-2; D is perhaps TRBD1 (5 bases). Germline V gene data show CDR1 as MNHEY and CDR2 as SMNVEV (reference sequence). This CDR3 is built from 11 residues.

The rearrangement links TRBV9 to TRBJ2-5, with a possible D match to TRBD1 (6 bases). The J call may be mistaken, given a closer DNA end match to TRBJ2-1. Germline CDR1 SGDLS, CDR2 YYNGEE. CDR3 size: 15 residues. The CDR3 coding sequence is TGTGCCAGCAGCGTAGGGTCGGGGCCAGGGGATGAGCAGTTCTTC. Amino acids: CASSVGSGPGDEQFF.

This clonotype was seen more than once but under ten times. The CDR3 DNA follows: TGCGCCAGCAGTAGGGACCTCTACAATGAGCAGTTCTTC. This encodes CASSRDLYNEQFF. The rearrangement joins TRBV5-1 to TRBJ2-1; perhaps D is TRBD1 or TRBD2 (5 bases each). V lost 5 bases, J lost 3 bases, and 9 bases lay in between. CDR3 length: 13 residues. Germline CDR1 and CDR2: SGHRS and YFSETQ.

This clonotype has a handful of counts. The V and J genes are TRBV20-1 and TRBJ2-5; TRBD2 matches at 7 bases. The last part of the DNA fits TRBJ2-7 better; the J call may be wrong. The CDR3 contains 14 residues. CDR1 is DFQATT, CDR2 SNEGSKA, per germline (reference sequence). CDR3: CSANPGGSPYEQYF. CDR3 nucleotides: TGCAGTGCTAACCCGGGAGGTTCCCCCTACGAGCAGTACTTC.

The V and J genes are TRBV7-9 and TRBJ2-4; D ambiguous. Germline CDR1 SEHNR, CDR2 FQNEAQ (reference sequence). The V end lost 2 bases, the J end lost 5 bases, and 13 bases lay between the germline ends. The CDR3 length is 15 residues. CDR3: CASSLYGPDENIQYF. CDR3 bases: TGTGCCAGCAGCTTATACGGTCCGGACGAAAACATTCAGTACTTC.

The J gene is TRBJ2-5, the V gene TRBV10-3, with unresolved D. Germline V gene data show CDR1 as ENHRY and CDR2 as SYGVKD. V lost 2 bases and J lost 5, with 24 bases in between. The CDR3 sequence is 18 residues long. In DNA, the CDR3 is TGTGCCATCAGTGAGCGATCCTTACAGACTGACCTCCAGGAGACCCAGTACTTC. Amino acid sequence: CAISERSLQTDLQETQYF.

The chain employs TRBV12-3 or TRBV12-4 and TRBJ2-6, with a tentative D call TRBD1 (6 bases). V dropped 6 bases and J dropped 2 bases, with 14 bases sitting between them. The CDR3 covers 16 residues. CDR3 in amino acids: CASRRTWTAGANVLTF. The DNA of the CDR3 is TGTGCCAGCAGGAGGACCTGGACAGCTGGGGCCAACGTCCTGACTTTC.

This clonotype was detected only a few times. The rearrangement uses TRBV12-5 and TRBJ2-7, with 8 bases matching TRBD2. CDR1 is LGHNT, CDR2 FRNRAP, per germline. CDR3 size: 15 residues. V lost 2 bases and J lost 7; bases outside the gene matches: 10. The CDR3 DNA reads TGTGCTAGTGGTTTGAATAGCGGGGCCTGGGGTGAGCAGTACTTC. Translation: CASGLNSGAWGEQYF.

This clonotype has just a few counts. This chain links TRBV6-5 with TRBJ1-2; D perhaps matches TRBD1 (5 bases). Germline assignment: CDR1 MNHEY and CDR2 SVGAGI. Trimming removed 4 bases at V and 10 bases at J, with 13 bases between. CDR3 length: 12 amino acids. CDR3 amino acids: CASSSTSGPYTF. CDR3 bases: TGTGCCAGCAGTTCAACCTCGGGGCCCTACACCTTC.

The rearrangement uses TRBV14 and TRBJ2-5; 7 bases are a match to TRBD1. Germline CDR1 and CDR2: SGHDN and FVKESK. CDR3 length: 15 amino acids. After removal of 2 bases from V and 1 base from J, the junction contained 4 bases not matched to a gene. The CDR3 loop is CASSQPTGAQETQYF. The CDR3, as DNA: TGTGCCAGCAGCCAACCTACAGGGGCCCAAGAGACCCAGTACTTC.

The chain uses TRBV29-1 and TRBJ1-1; D perhaps matches TRBD1 (6 bases). The ends were cut back, 3 bases at V and 3 bases at J, with 8 bases in the middle. CDR1 SQVTM and CDR2 ANQGSEA come from the germline V gene. The length of the CDR3 is 12 residues. This chain's CDR3 is CSVESGDTEAFF. DNA of the CDR3: TGCAGCGTTGAGTCAGGGGACACTGAAGCTTTCTTT.

This clonotype was counted only a few times. The chain is built from TRBV10-3 and TRBJ2-5; D is perhaps TRBD2 (5 bases). This CDR3 has 13 residues. In germline, CDR1 is ENHRY, CDR2 SYGVKD. V was trimmed by 4 bases and J by 2 bases, leaving 8 bases between them. The CDR3 loop reads CAISGEIQETQYF. The DNA of the CDR3 is TGTGCCATCAGTGGGGAGATACAAGAGACCCAGTACTTC.

This clonotype was seen a few times. The chain uses TRBV3-1 and TRBJ2-5; TRBD2 matches 16 bases. With V trimmed by 4 bases and J by 0 bases, 8 bases remained unmatched. The CDR3 is 19 amino acids. Germline V gives CDR1 LGHDT, CDR2 YNNKEL (reference sequence). The DNA for the CDR3 is TGTGCCAGCAGCCCAGGGACTAGCGGGAGGGCCTTGTACCAAGAGACCCAGTACTTC. It codes for CASSPGTSGRALYQETQYF.

The chain joins TRBV6-2 or TRBV6-3 to TRBJ1-1, with TRBD1 identical over 9 bases. With V trimmed by 7 bases and J by 5 bases, 5 bases remained unmatched. CDR3 length equals 13 residues. CDR1 and CDR2 (germline): MNHEY, SVGEGT. CDR3 sequence reads: CASKGQGTTEAFF. CDR3 DNA sequence: TGTGCCAGCAAAGGACAGGGGACGACTGAAGCTTTCTTT.

Only a few counts were recorded for this clonotype. The chain has TRBV5-1 and TRBJ2-1; the D gene is possibly TRBD1 (5 bases). Germline values: CDR1 SGHRS, CDR2 YFSETQ. V was shortened by 6 bases and J by 6 bases, with 10 bases between the two germline ends. The CDR3 loop spans 12 amino acids. In DNA, the CDR3 is TGCGCCAGCACCAGGGATTCCAATGAGCAGTTCTTC. Residues: CASTRDSNEQFF.

This clonotype has only a few counts. This chain connects TRBV3-1 to TRBJ2-5; 7 positions match TRBD1. Judging by the DNA end, TRBJ2-7 fits better; the J call may be wrong. This CDR3 comprises 18 residues. Per germline, CDR1 LGHDT and CDR2 YNNKEL (reference sequence). The CDR3 DNA reads TGTGCCAGCAGCCCCTCCGGATCACCGGGACAGCTATTCTACGAGCAGTACTTC. It encodes CASSPSGSPGQLFYEQYF.

This clonotype has only a few counts. The rearrangement joins TRBV7-9 to TRBJ2-1, with D perhaps assigned TRBD1 or TRBD2 (5 bases each). The germline V and J ends were trimmed by 4 bases and 10 bases, with 11 bases remaining between them. CDR3 length equals 12 residues. In germline, CDR1 is SEHNR, CDR2 FQNEAQ (reference sequence). In DNA form, the CDR3 reads TGTGCCAGCAGCTCCGAGGGGAGAGAGCAGTTCTTC. Translated: CASSSEGREQFF.

This clonotype was picked up a small number of times. The V gene is TRBV6-2 or TRBV6-3, the J gene TRBJ1-2, with D perhaps matching TRBD1 (6 bases). The CDR3 covers 15 residues. The germline gives CDR1 MNHEY, CDR2 SVGEGT. V lost 7 bases, J lost 1 base, and 16 bases lay in between. The chain's CDR3 is CASTDGQKINYGYTF. CDR3 coding DNA: TGTGCCAGCACCGACGGACAGAAAATTAACTATGGCTACACCTTC.

V gene TRBV20-1 combines with J gene TRBJ2-5, with 8 bases lining up with TRBD1. With V trimmed by 0 bases and J by 4 bases, 7 bases remained unmatched. The CDR3 loop spans 15 amino acids. Germline-derived CDR1 and CDR2 are DFQATT and SNEGSKA (reference sequence). The CDR3: CSARDFQGAVETQYF. CDR3 DNA: TGCAGTGCTAGAGATTTCCAGGGGGCTGTAGAGACCCAGTACTTC.

The rearrangement uses TRBV6-5 and TRBJ1-1, with TRBD1 matching over 7 bases. CDR3 size: 14 residues. The V gene end was trimmed by 5 bases and the J gene end by 2 bases; junction bases not matched to a gene: 5. Per germline, CDR1 MNHEY and CDR2 SVGAGI. In nucleotides, the CDR3 is TGTGCCAGCAGTGACTGGACAGGTAACACTGAAGCTTTCTTT. The encoded protein is CASSDWTGNTEAFF.

The chain has TRBV7-2 and TRBJ2-1; 11 nucleotides match TRBD2. Near its end, the DNA agrees better with TRBJ2-5, so the J call may be wrong. CDR3 length: 15 amino acids. Germline V gene sequence: CDR1 SGHTA, CDR2 FQGNSA. The CDR3 is CASKLAGGPGETQYF. The CDR3 nucleotides are TGTGCCAGCAAATTAGCGGGAGGGCCGGGAGAGACCCAGTACTTC.

The rearrangement uses TRBV5-1 and TRBJ2-5, with 11 positions matching TRBD2. The better agreement between TRBJ2-1 and the DNA end casts doubt on the J call. The CDR3 contains 15 residues. Germline V gene sequence: CDR1 SGHRS, CDR2 YFSETQ. CDR3 sequence reads: CASSWTSGHVSEQFF. The CDR3, as DNA: TGCGCCAGCAGCTGGACTAGCGGGCATGTGAGTGAGCAGTTCTTC.

The chain is built from TRBV12-3 or TRBV12-4 and TRBJ2-6; 8 nucleotides agree with TRBD1. The ends lost 6 bases at V and 0 bases at J; junction bases unmatched: 7. This CDR3 has 17 residues. The CDR3 is CASSRGTGSSGANVLTF. The CDR3 nucleotides read TGTGCCAGCAGCCGCGGGACAGGCTCCTCTGGGGCCAACGTCCTGACTTTC.

The V and J genes are TRBV28 and TRBJ1-6; D may be TRBD1 (6 bases). Germline CDR1 and CDR2: MDHEN and SYDVKM. The V end was cut by 4 bases, the J end by 10 bases, with 17 bases between. CDR3 size: 15 residues. The DNA of the CDR3 is TGTGCCAGCAGTTCACAGGGAGTAGATCGATCACCCCTCCACTTT. Translation: CASSSQGVDRSPLHF.

The J gene is TRBJ2-3, the V gene TRBV15; no definite D call. The CDR3 covers 12 residues. Between the trimmed V and J ends, which lost 0 bases and 6 bases, there was a span of 4 bases. The germline gives CDR1 LNHNV, CDR2 YYDKDF (reference sequence). CDR3 amino acids: CATSREGDTQYF. CDR3 sequence (DNA): TGTGCCACCAGCAGAGAGGGGGATACGCAGTATTTT.